One and the same sample provided the 29 T cell receptor beta chains below, sequenced in a study of T cells in localized non-small cell lung cancer. Here immunoSEQ multiplex PCR was the method, and the copy in TCRdb shows in-frame clones only, minus some. The table records approximately 70,000 clones, roughly 80% of them present only once. Sequenced material: PBMCs, taken before any cancer treatment. These receptors were taken from a man aged 40 to 70 with stage II lung adenocarcinoma.

V usage is TRBV15 and J usage is TRBJ2-3, with 7 bases aligning to TRBD1. CDR1 and CDR2 from the germline V gene are LNHNV and YYDKDF (reference sequence). V shed 3 bases and J 3 bases; nucleotides not matched to a gene: 6. This CDR3 contains 15 residues. The CDR3 spells CATSSGAGGTDTQYF. The CDR3 bases are TGTGCCACCAGCAGTGGGGCAGGGGGTACAGATACGCAGTATTTT.

The J gene is TRBJ1-4, the V gene TRBV19, with D possibly matching TRBD1 (5 bases). Per the germline V gene, CDR1 is LNHDA and CDR2 is SQIVND (reference sequence). The CDR3 totals 15 residues. V lost 5 bases and J 5 bases, leaving 15 bases between the germline ends. CDR3 residues: CASSAKQVLNEKLFF. CDR3 in DNA: TGTGCCAGTAGTGCAAAACAGGTTCTGAATGAAAAACTGTTTTTT.

The chain links TRBV7-2 to TRBJ2-3, with 13 nucleotides matching TRBD2. CDR1 is SGHTA and CDR2 is FQGNSA in the germline V gene. The CDR3 has 16 residues. V lost 5 bases to trimming and J lost 2 bases; unmatched junction nucleotides: 4. CDR3 amino acids: CASSHGTSGATDTQYF. In DNA form, the CDR3 reads TGTGCCAGCAGCCACGGGACTAGCGGGGCCACAGATACGCAGTATTTT.

The rearrangement links TRBV5-8 to TRBJ1-3, with 9 bases lining up with TRBD1. Trimming took 5 bases from V and 3 from J; bases not matched to a gene: 3. The germline CDR1 and CDR2 sequences are SGHTS and YDEGEE. The CDR3 is made up of 14 amino acids. CDR3 residues: CASSLDRGGNTIYF. In DNA form, the CDR3 reads TGTGCCAGCAGTCTGGACAGGGGTGGAAACACCATATATTTT.

The J gene is TRBJ2-3, the V gene TRBV30; D gene unclear. Trimming left V 4 bases short and J 3 bases short, with 8 bases between. The CDR3 runs 12 residues. From germline, CDR1 is GTSNPN and CDR2 SVGIG (reference sequence). The CDR3 sequence is CAWNLATDTQYF. Written as DNA, the CDR3 is TGTGCCTGGAACTTAGCAACAGATACGCAGTATTTT.

This chain joins TRBV6-5 and TRBJ1-5; 10 nucleotides line up with TRBD1. With V trimmed by 6 bases and J by 11 bases, 10 bases remained unmatched. The CDR3 covers 14 residues. Germline V lookup: CDR1 MNHEY, CDR2 SVGAGI. Written as DNA, the CDR3 is TGTGCCAGCAGCGGGACAGGGGTCCTGGAGTCCCAGCATTTT. This codes for CASSGTGVLESQHF.

V gene TRBV28 combines with J gene TRBJ2-2, with 11 positions matching TRBD1. The J segment lost 4 bases and the V segment lost 5 bases, leaving 9 bases of the junction unmatched. The CDR3 spans 17 residues. Germline V gene data show CDR1 as MDHEN and CDR2 as SYDVKM. The CDR3 loop reads CASSPFRDRGGTGELFF. CDR3 nucleotide sequence: TGTGCCAGCAGTCCATTCCGGGACAGGGGGGGCACCGGGGAGCTGTTTTTT.

The chain has TRBV19 and TRBJ1-1; possibly TRBD1 for D (6 bases). CDR3 length equals 14 residues. Per the germline V gene, CDR1 is LNHDA and CDR2 is SQIVND (reference sequence). Trimming took off 5 bases at V and 1 base at J, with 11 bases between the two ends. CDR3 in amino acids: CASSLGQKNTEAFF. CDR3 DNA: TGTGCCAGTAGTTTGGGACAAAAGAACACTGAAGCTTTCTTT.

This clone was picked up one time. The chain joins TRBV10-2 to TRBJ2-1; D ambiguous. Germline CDR1 reads WSHSY; CDR2 reads SAAADI. This CDR3 is built from 12 residues. V lost 3 bases and J lost 7, with 7 bases in between. The CDR3, as DNA: TGCGCCAGCAGTGAAACATTTAATGAGCAGTTCTTC. Translating gives CASSETFNEQFF.

This clone was observed a single time. The chain uses TRBV12-5 and TRBJ1-1; 9 positions match TRBD1. J gave up 6 bases and V 1 base, and 6 bases lay outside the gene matches. CDR1 is LGHNT and CDR2 is FRNRAP in the germline V gene. The CDR3 totals 15 residues. The CDR3 DNA reads TGTGCTAGTGGTTTGGGAGGGACAGGGAGGGCTGAAGCTTTCTTT. It translates to CASGLGGTGRAEAFF.

J is TRBJ2-5 and V is TRBV30; 11 bases fit TRBD2. Germline CDR1 reads GTSNPN; CDR2 reads SVGIG (reference sequence). Trimming at V came to 4 bases and at J to 4 bases, leaving 14 bases not matched to a gene. The CDR3 extends over 17 amino acids. The DNA of the CDR3 is TGTGCCTGGAAGGCCCTAGCGGGAGGTGGTGGGAGAGAGACCCAGTACTTC. Amino acid sequence: CAWKALAGGGGRETQYF.

The gene calls are TRBV6-5 and TRBJ2-7; D not certain. The V end lost 6 bases, the J end lost 3 bases, and 12 bases lay between the germline ends. The CDR3 covers 13 residues. Germline V gene lookup returns CDR1 MNHEY and CDR2 SVGAGI. The CDR3 DNA reads TGTGCCAGCAGGGCCCCCGGCAGCTACGAGCAGTACTTC. Translating gives CASRAPGSYEQYF.

CDR3 coding DNA: TGCGCCAGCTGCCGCTCCCCCGCGGCGGCGGGGAGCGCAGATACGCAGTATTTT. Protein product: CASCRSPAAAGSADTQYF. The chain links TRBV5-1 to TRBJ2-3; maybe TRBD2 (6 bases). V shed 7 bases and J shed 4 bases, with 28 bases lying between them. The CDR3 is made up of 18 amino acids. CDR1 SGHRS and CDR2 YFSETQ come from the germline V gene.

Here the CDR3 reads CAWRARGGPNYGYTF. Here the CDR3 DNA reads TGTGCCTGGAGGGCCCGGGGAGGTCCTAACTATGGCTACACCTTC. The genes are TRBV30 and TRBJ1-2, with no clear D. Deletions cut 3 bases from V and 0 bases from J, with 14 bases between. In germline, CDR1 is GTSNPN, CDR2 SVGIG (reference sequence). The CDR3 has 15 amino acids.

The rearrangement uses TRBV7-2 and TRBJ2-7; 8 positions match TRBD2. Per germline, CDR1 SGHTA and CDR2 FQGNSA. CDR3 length: 15 amino acids. The V gene end was trimmed by 2 bases and the J gene end by 0 bases; junction bases not matched to a gene: 3. The CDR3 loop is CASSLKSGSSYEQYF. The CDR3 nucleotides are TGTGCCAGCAGCTTAAAGAGCGGGAGCTCCTACGAGCAGTACTTC.

The table lists this clone with a count of one. The chain is built from TRBV7-9 and TRBJ1-1, with D unclear. There are 13 residues in the CDR3. Trimming cost V 5 bases and J 5 bases, with 12 bases left between them. Germline V gene lookup returns CDR1 SEHNR and CDR2 FQNEAQ (reference sequence). The DNA of the CDR3 is TGTGCCAGCAGCCCTAGCGGGGTAACTGAAGCTTTCTTT. This sequence encodes CASSPSGVTEAFF.

This clone was detected once. The chain joins TRBV6-5 to TRBJ1-2; 8 bases agree with TRBD1. CDR1 is MNHEY, CDR2 SVGAGI, per germline. The V segment lost 5 bases and the J segment 5 bases; nucleotides outside the gene matches: 7. The CDR3 sequence is 14 residues long. CDR3 sequence (DNA): TGTGCCAGCAGTCAGACAGGGGAGCTATATGGCTACACCTTC. Its protein product is CASSQTGELYGYTF.

This clone has only a few counts. This sequence joins TRBV5-8 and TRBJ1-2, with 7 bases matching TRBD1. The CDR3 sequence is 13 residues long. J gave up 5 bases and V 3 bases, and 4 bases lay outside the gene matches. Germline loops: CDR1 SGHTS, CDR2 YDEGEE. CDR3 in DNA: TGTGCCAGCAGCTCGGGACAGAGATATGGCTACACCTTC. Translated, it gives CASSSGQRYGYTF.

Worth noting for this clone: Other DNA sequences in the same sample also yield this CDR3. V gene TRBV27 combines with J gene TRBJ1-5; possible D gene TRBD1, 5 bases. The length of the CDR3 is 13 residues. Germline V lookup: CDR1 MNHEY, CDR2 SMNVEV (reference sequence). V was pared by 2 bases and J by 7 bases, with 9 bases between. This chain's CDR3 is CASSLEGQQPQHF. The CDR3 region has the DNA TGTGCCAGCAGTTTAGAGGGGCAACAGCCCCAGCATTTT.

J is TRBJ2-3 and V is TRBV7-2, with 12 bases matching TRBD2. The CDR3 length is 14 residues. CDR1 and CDR2 (germline): SGHTA, FQGNSA. Trimming took 0 bases from V and 14 from J; bases not matched to a gene: 6. For the CDR3, the DNA is TGTGCCAGCAGCTTAGCCTGGACTAGCGGGATTACGTATTTT. Its protein is CASSLAWTSGITYF.

J is TRBJ2-7 and V is TRBV5-4; TRBD1 agrees at 10 bases. Germline CDR1 reads SGHNT; CDR2 reads YYREEE (reference sequence). The CDR3 has 14 residues. V was pared by 0 bases and J by 6 bases, with 3 bases of the junction left unmatched. CDR3 region: CASSLGQGAFEQYF. In nucleotides, the CDR3 is TGTGCCAGCAGCTTGGGACAGGGGGCGTTCGAGCAGTACTTC.

The chain couples TRBV11-3 to TRBJ2-7; a possible D gene is TRBD2 (6 bases). This CDR3 is built from 14 residues. Germline CDR1 reads SGHNT; CDR2 reads YENEEA. The V gene lost 5 bases and the J gene lost 0 bases, with 11 bases spanning the gap. The CDR3 bases are TGTGCCAGCAGCATTAGCGGAGACTCCTACGAGCAGTACTTC. This codes for CASSISGDSYEQYF.

This chain joins TRBV11-3 and TRBJ2-1, with a tentative D call TRBD1 (5 bases). The length of the CDR3 is 14 residues. V was clipped by 4 bases and J by 2 bases, with 9 bases between them. Germline loops: CDR1 SGHNT, CDR2 YENEEA. CDR3 region: CASSSETAYNEQFF. CDR3 in DNA: TGTGCCAGCAGCTCAGAGACAGCCTACAATGAGCAGTTCTTC.

The chain couples TRBV5-7 to TRBJ1-1; maybe TRBD1 (5 bases). TRBV5-7 is treated as an ORF (open reading frame) with a function not yet certain. V was pared by 3 bases and J by 3 bases, with 9 bases between. The CDR3 has 13 amino acids. CDR3 in amino acids: CASSSRVDTEAFF. The CDR3 DNA sequence: TGTGCCAGCAGCTCCAGGGTGGACACTGAAGCTTTCTTT.

CDR3 loop: CASSYGTSGSGYEQYF. The CDR3 DNA follows: TGTGCCAGCAGCTATGGGACTAGCGGGAGCGGGTACGAGCAGTACTTC. V is TRBV11-1 and J is TRBJ2-7; 14 bases fit TRBD2. There are 16 residues in the CDR3. CDR1 SGHAT and CDR2 FQDESV come from the germline V gene (reference sequence). Trimming at V came to 4 bases and at J to 4 bases, leaving 6 bases not matched to a gene.

The chain joins TRBV10-3 to TRBJ2-7; D gene uncertain. This CDR3 is built from 12 residues. V lost 3 bases and J 2 bases, leaving 5 bases between the germline ends. Germline CDR1 is ENHRY and CDR2 is SYGVKD. The CDR3 coding sequence is TGTGCCATCAGTGACCAAACCTACGAGCAGTACTTC. Translated: CAISDQTYEQYF.

The J gene is TRBJ1-5, the V gene TRBV2; 7 bases match TRBD1. Per the germline V gene, CDR1 is SNHLY and CDR2 is FYNNEI. The CDR3 runs to 14 residues. V lost 5 bases and J lost 0; bases outside the gene matches: 1. CDR3 residues: CASSRQGSNQPQHF. The CDR3 DNA reads as TGTGCCAGCAGTCGACAGGGTAGCAATCAGCCCCAGCATTTT. Filled out from reference TRBV2 and TRBJ1-5, the complete variable domain reads EPEVTQTPSHQVTQMGQEVILRCVPISNHLYFYWYRQILGQKVEFLVSFYNNEISEKSEIFDDQFSVERPDGSNFTLKIRSTKLEDSAMYFCASSRQGSNQPQHFGDGTRLSIL.

V and J are TRBV5-1 and TRBJ2-5; 12 bases are shared with TRBD2. Unmatched junction bases numbered 4, after V lost 3 bases and J lost 1 base. This CDR3 is 16 amino acids long. Germline CDR1 and CDR2: SGHRS and YFSETQ. CDR3 protein: CASSSSSGRAQETQYF. The CDR3, as DNA: TGCGCCAGCAGCTCATCTAGCGGGAGGGCCCAAGAGACCCAGTACTTC.

This clone has more than one count but fewer than ten. The rearrangement links TRBV5-1 to TRBJ2-1, with D possibly TRBD2 on 6 matching bases. The germline V gene encodes CDR1 SGHRS and CDR2 YFSETQ. Trimming left V 0 bases short and J 10 bases short, with 17 bases between. This CDR3 has 15 amino acids. This chain's CDR3 is CASSLEASAPGEQFF. The CDR3 coding sequence is TGCGCCAGCAGCTTGGAGGCTAGCGCCCCTGGGGAGCAGTTCTTC.